This T cell receptor beta chain is from a study of OX40 agonist ivuxolimab in advanced cancers. About the full investigation: Ivuxolimab was a fully human IgG2 agonistic monoclonal antibody targeting the costimulatory receptor OX40 (CD134). Intravenous ivuxolimab was administered to patients every 2 weeks at six dose levels: 0.01, 0.1, 0.3, 1.5, 3 and 10 mg/kg. Of the roughly 52 dose-escalation patients, hepatocellular carcinoma was present in around 20, melanoma in approximately 15, renal cell carcinoma in 9 and head and neck cancer in 9. A male proportion of around 80% and a mean age of approximately 62 years, ranging from roughly 23 to 85, were recorded for the dose-escalation cohort. Patients were allowed to have had prior anti-PD-1, anti-PD-L1 or anti-CTLA-4 therapy, and around 40% of the dose-escalation patients had previously received checkpoint inhibitors. Partial responses occurred in three dose-escalation patients, of whom one had hepatocellular carcinoma and two had cutaneous melanoma. Peripheral TCRbeta sequencing aimed to test whether ivuxolimab altered TCR sequence diversity and caused clonal T-cell expansion. The paper covers the monotherapy dose-escalation part of the phase I ivuxolimab trial, which included N of about 50 patients. What the study reported, not specific to this receptor: In the 0.1-3.0 mg/kg groups, partial responders had among the lowest normalized peripheral clonal expansion, particularly in CD8+ T cells. After ivuxolimab, CD8+ T cells had more expanded clones than CD4+ T cells on average. The antigen specificity of the clonally expanded peripheral T cells was not determined. Low levels of normalized T-cell clonal expansion were also seen in some nonresponding patients. At doses of 0.1 to 3.0 mg/kg, clonal expansion of both CD4+ and CD8+ blood T cells was observed from baseline to week 6.

Genomic DNA was isolated from the sorted cells so that the TCRbeta CDR3 region could be sequenced. The immunoSEQ Assay was used for sequencing of TCRbeta CDR3 regions. TCRdb took over this immuneACCESS table, retaining in-frame rearrangements with V and J assigned. Such tables are incomplete; in checked studies, under half of the missing clones stem from an unresolved V gene, and the remainder is unexplained. The sample table holds roughly 56,000 clones, of which 87% were seen once. The ten largest clones represent around 0.56% of the sample. Patients with a history of autoimmune disease or receiving systemic immunosuppression were excluded from the trial. In every dose cohort, peripheral blood was drawn for TCR sequencing at baseline, cycle 4 day 1, and cycle 7 day 1. The samples were drawn from a first-in-human, open-label, multicenter phase I dose-escalation trial of ivuxolimab. The trial enrolled adults with locally advanced or metastatic head and neck squamous cell, hepatocellular, melanoma or renal cell carcinoma. Before TCR sequencing, CD4+ and CD8+ T cells were separately sorted from peripheral blood.

In regard to this clone: No cognate antigen has been identified for it. No base quality values were provided; no much bigger clone lies one nucleotide off.

Trimming leaves V shorter by 4 bases and J shorter by 12 bases, with the junction holding 8 bases beyond the gene matches. For CDR1 and CDR2, the germline V gene lists SGHDT and YYEEEE. The CDR3 holds 13 amino acids from the cysteine to the phenylalanine. Only the CDR3 region is kept as DNA, spanning 39 bases read in frame from base 1. The sequence links TRBV5-6 to TRBJ1-2; 11 bases in between match TRBD1. The input for sequencing was CD4+ or CD8+ T cells sorted from blood, taken in a trial of the OX40 agonist ivuxolimab. The receptor's source is an adult with an advanced solid tumor such as melanoma, head and neck, liver or kidney cancer. The DNA sequence is as follows: TGTGCCAGCAGCCCCGGCGGGACAGGGGGGAACACCTTC. Its protein is CASSPGGTGGNTF.